Following are 17 T cell receptor beta chains from one sample sequenced in a study of OX40 agonist ivuxolimab in advanced cancers. Measured with immunoSEQ multiplex PCR; TCRdb has only the in-frame clones, and not every one. The table records tens of thousands of clones, approximately 90% of them present only once. The sample here was CD4+ or CD8+ T cells sorted from blood, taken in a trial of the OX40 agonist ivuxolimab. These receptors all stem from an adult with an advanced solid tumor such as melanoma, head and neck, liver or kidney cancer.

This clone was observed a single time. The V and J genes are TRBV7-9 and TRBJ2-5; D call uncertain. The ends were cut back, 5 bases at V and 2 bases at J, with 15 bases in the middle. CDR3 size: 15 residues. The germline V gene encodes CDR1 SEHNR and CDR2 FQNEAQ (reference sequence). The CDR3 DNA reads TGTGCCAGCAGCCTATACCCGGGTGGACAAGAGACCCAGTACTTC. Translated: CASSLYPGGQETQYF.

The chain couples TRBV27 to TRBJ2-1; D is undetermined. Germline CDR1 MNHEY, CDR2 SMNVEV (reference sequence). The CDR3 runs to 13 residues. The V and J ends lost 8 bases and 0 bases respectively, with 8 bases between them. The CDR3 bases are TGTGCCAGCTCGATGAGCTCCTACAATGAGCAGTTCTTC. Translation gives CASSMSSYNEQFF.

This clone was seen a single time. CDR3: CASSLRQKAPNQPQHF. The CDR3 region has the DNA TGTGCCAGCAGTTTACGACAGAAAGCCCCTAATCAGCCCCAGCATTTT. The V gene is TRBV28, the J gene TRBJ1-5, with D possibly being TRBD1 (5 bases). Trimming shortened V by 2 bases and J by 4 bases, and 15 bases separated the two germline ends. Per the germline V gene, CDR1 is MDHEN and CDR2 is SYDVKM. This CDR3 contains 16 residues.

V gene TRBV15 combines with J gene TRBJ2-3; D gene unclear. V lost 3 bases, J lost 5 bases, and 6 bases lay in between. CDR1 is LNHNV and CDR2 is YYDKDF in the germline V gene (reference sequence). This CDR3 is built from 12 residues. In DNA, the CDR3 is TGTGCCACCAGCAGGTGGGGAGATACGCAGTATTTT. Its translation is CATSRWGDTQYF.

For the CDR3, the DNA is TGTGCCAGCCTGAAGACCTATACGCAGTATTTT. It specifies CASLKTYTQYF. The rearrangement joins TRBV21-1 to TRBJ2-3. TRBV21-1 is flagged as a pseudogene. This CDR3 spans 11 amino acids.

This clone was detected ten times or more. V usage is TRBV4-2 and J usage is TRBJ2-5; D is undetermined. The germline V and J ends were trimmed by 5 bases and 1 base, with 14 bases remaining between them. CDR3 size: 15 residues. In germline, CDR1 is LGHNA, CDR2 YNFKEQ. Here the CDR3 reads CASSWRGVGQETQYF. The CDR3, as DNA: TGTGCCAGCAGCTGGCGTGGGGTTGGCCAAGAGACCCAGTACTTC.

This sequence joins TRBV11-1 and TRBJ2-7; D might be TRBD1 (6 bases). The CDR3 extends over 14 amino acids. Germline V CDR1 and CDR2: SGHAT, FQDESV (reference sequence). V was pared by 4 bases and J by 6 bases, with 16 bases between. For the CDR3, the DNA is TGTGCCAGCAGCTACACAGGGTTTCGGGTCGAGCAGTACTTC. Amino acids: CASSYTGFRVEQYF.

The chain joins TRBV5-1 to TRBJ2-4, with D possibly TRBD1 on 6 matching bases. CDR3 length: 14 amino acids. The germline CDR1 and CDR2 sequences are SGHRS and YFSETQ. Trimming cost V 0 bases and J 4 bases, with 8 bases left between them. CDR3 bases: TGCGCCAGCAGCTTGGGGACAGCGAAAAACATTCAGTACTTC. Its translation: CASSLGTAKNIQYF.

The chain carries TRBV28 and TRBJ2-7; a possible D gene is TRBD2 (6 bases). Per the germline V gene, CDR1 is MDHEN and CDR2 is SYDVKM. The CDR3 runs 15 residues. Trimming took off 3 bases at V and 1 base at J, with 13 bases between the two ends. CDR3 sequence: CASSFERGRSYEQYF. DNA for the CDR3: TGTGCCAGCAGTTTCGAACGGGGGAGATCCTACGAGCAGTACTTC.

The V gene is TRBV10-3, the J gene TRBJ1-1; D unclear. CDR3 length: 12 residues. V was shortened by 8 bases and J by 3 bases, with 10 bases between the two germline ends. CDR1 and CDR2 (germline): ENHRY, SYGVKD. The CDR3 protein is CAISSGDTEAFF. DNA of the CDR3: TGTGCCATCTCTTCGGGCGACACTGAAGCTTTCTTT.

The chain couples TRBV19 to TRBJ2-1, with D unclear. V lost 4 bases and J 6 bases, leaving 13 bases between the germline ends. From germline, CDR1 is LNHDA and CDR2 SQIVND (reference sequence). The CDR3 spans 14 residues. The CDR3 is CASSTLVGFNEQFF. CDR3 in DNA: TGTGCCAGTAGTACCCTGGTCGGTTTCAATGAGCAGTTCTTC.

This clone is a singleton in its sample. The CDR3 DNA sequence: TGTGCCATCAGTGAGTCGGCGGGGGTCTACGAGCAGTACTTC. As protein: CAISESAGVYEQYF. The chain links TRBV10-3 to TRBJ2-7; 7 bases fit TRBD2. Per germline, CDR1 ENHRY and CDR2 SYGVKD. V trimming: 0 bases; J trimming: 3 bases; junction bases outside the gene matches: 2. CDR3 size: 14 residues.

This chain connects TRBV5-4 to TRBJ2-7, with 10 positions matching TRBD1. Trimming took 5 bases from V and 3 from J; bases not matched to a gene: 5. The CDR3 loop spans 14 amino acids. The germline V gene encodes CDR1 SGHNT and CDR2 YYREEE (reference sequence). In DNA, the CDR3 is TGTGCCAGCAGGCCCGGGACAGGGGTCTACGAGCAGTACTTC. It yields the protein CASRPGTGVYEQYF.

The count of this clone is one. This chain connects TRBV7-9 to TRBJ1-4, with TRBD1 identical over 7 bases. Trimming cost V 6 bases and J 6 bases; bases outside gene matches: 7. The length of the CDR3 is 14 residues. The germline V gene has CDR1 SEHNR and CDR2 FQNEAQ (reference sequence). The CDR3 DNA sequence: TGTGCCAGCAGTCTTGAGGGGGCCGATGAAAAACTGTTTTTT. Translation: CASSLEGADEKLFF.

The gene calls are TRBV5-1 and TRBJ2-5, with TRBD2 matching 8 bases. Germline values: CDR1 SGHRS, CDR2 YFSETQ. The CDR3 is 14 residues long. With V trimmed by 0 bases and J by 4 bases, 2 bases remained unmatched. The CDR3 nucleotides are TGCGCCAGCAGCTTGGCCGGGGGGGCAGAGACCCAGTACTTC. This sequence encodes CASSLAGGAETQYF.

This chain links TRBV21-1 with TRBJ2-1; whether TRBD2, the table's D call, matches the DNA was not checked. TRBV21-1 is tagged as a pseudogene. CDR3 length equals 13 residues. CDR3 region: CASSKSVRVWQFF. DNA for the CDR3: TGTGCCAGCAGCAAAAGCGTCCGCGTGTGGCAGTTCTTC.

The chain links TRBV7-6 to TRBJ2-3, with D perhaps matching TRBD2 (6 bases). Per the germline V gene, CDR1 is SGHVS and CDR2 is FNYEAQ. Trimming shortened V by 5 bases and J by 0 bases, and 12 bases separated the two germline ends. This CDR3 is 15 amino acids long. CDR3 residues: CASSLTGTSTDTQYF. Here the CDR3 DNA reads TGTGCCAGCAGCCTAACCGGGACTAGCACAGATACGCAGTATTTT.